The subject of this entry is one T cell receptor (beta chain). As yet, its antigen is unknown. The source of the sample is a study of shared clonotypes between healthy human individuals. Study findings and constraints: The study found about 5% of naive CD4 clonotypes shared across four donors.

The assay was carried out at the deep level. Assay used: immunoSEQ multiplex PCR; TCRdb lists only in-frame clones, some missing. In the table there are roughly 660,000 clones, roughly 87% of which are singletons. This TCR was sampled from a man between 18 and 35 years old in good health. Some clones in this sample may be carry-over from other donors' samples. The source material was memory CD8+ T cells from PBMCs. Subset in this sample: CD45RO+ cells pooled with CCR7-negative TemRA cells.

The CDR3 DNA follows: TGTGCCAGTAGTATCGTCCGGGGGGCGTTTTGGGATGAGCAGTTCTTC. Translation: CASSIVRGAFWDEQFF. The rearrangement joins TRBV19 to TRBJ2-1; D might be TRBD2 (7 bases). The CDR3 covers 16 residues. Germline V gene lookup returns CDR1 LNHDA and CDR2 SQIVND (reference sequence). Deletions cut 3 bases from V and 8 bases from J, with 20 bases between.